The source of this T cell receptor (beta chain) is a study of T-cell memory formation after mild COVID-19. Each CDR3 protein gets one entry after TCRdb re-called the 5' RACE reads with MiXCR. The table lists roughly 170,000 distinct CDR3 sequences, roughly 20% of them singletons, with 3.5% to 5% in the top ten. The CDR3 extends over 17 amino acids. Germline trimming cut 8 bases from V and 4 bases from J; bases unmatched to any gene: 13. Germline V gives CDR1 MGHDK, CDR2 SYGVNS. This clonotype was obtained from a man aged 18 to 30 who had mild COVID-19 (a few samples of this study predate the infection). Cell type and time point are not known. Sequenced material: PBMCs or a T cell subset sorted from them (not recorded which). The V call is TRBV25-1, the J call TRBJ2-6; 8 bases map to TRBD1. In nucleotides, the CDR3 is TGTGCCAGCGCCCCCGGACAGGGCCAGTTGGGGGCCAACGTCCTGACTTTC. Residues: CASAPGQGQLGANVLTF.